This T cell receptor beta chain derives from a study of T-cell reconstitution after alpha-beta-depleted transplantation in children. This clonotype was counted only a few times. A TCRbeta library incorporating unique molecular identifiers was prepared. TCRdb independently ran MiXCR on the PCR reads; one entry per CDR3 protein. Seen here are roughly 500,000 distinct CDR3 sequences, about 30% observed once, and the top ten hold 2% to 2.5%. The sample here was PBMCs from the stem cell graft donor, taken from the stem cell graft. The receptor's source is a human donor who donated a stem cell graft to a child with aplastic anemia.

Written as DNA, the CDR3 is TGTGCCAGTAGTATAAACACAGCGAACTACGAGCAGTACTTC. Translation gives CASSINTANYEQYF. The chain carries TRBV19 and TRBJ2-7; no clear D gene. Germline lookup yields CDR1 LNHDA and CDR2 SQIVND (reference sequence). The CDR3 is made up of 14 amino acids. V dropped 2 bases and J dropped 3 bases, with 11 bases sitting between them.